The T cell receptor beta chain described here comes from a study of blood T cells in healthy people across ages (dated by TCRdb to the mid-2010s). In the study overall: In model experiments, template switching captured about one uniquely barcoded TCR beta cDNA molecule for every two T cells. The study analyzed two additional independent replicas of 1 million unique cDNA reads from the same blood draw for two donors, one aged 18 to 29 and one aged 80 or older. The donors were divided into four age groups: young (average roughly 15 years), middle-aged (under 40), aged (approximately 59) and long-lived (about 79). The study measured age-related changes in TCR beta repertoire diversity using deep sequencing normalized with unique cDNA molecular identifiers. Donors of different ages were randomly distributed across sequencing lanes to avoid experimental bias. Study-level results and caveats: There was a strong correlation between observed TCR beta diversity and the percentage of naive T cells measured by flow cytometry. Bulk unsorted PBMC profiling prevented conclusive comparison of naive and antigen-experienced compartments. Estimates of total diversity from one million sequenced T cells were regarded as lower bounds and underestimates. The CMV infection status of donors was not known, potentially confounding age-related changes in expanded clonotypes. As age increased, observed TCR beta diversity per million T cells dropped in a roughly linear way, and a significant reduction was already evident by age about 40. Compared with the aged group, more naive CD4+ T cells, fewer expanded clones and increased TCR diversity were shown by the long-lived group, suggesting age selection.

The library was built by means of 5' RACE. The sequencer was an Illumina HiSeq 2500. A second PCR of roughly 7 to 11 cycles was performed with a sample-barcoded 5' primer and a J-beta primer mix. A unique molecular identifier was introduced onto each TCR beta cDNA molecule by a template-switch 5' adaptor carrying 12 random nucleotides. Each sample yielded at least 2.5 million CDR3-containing paired-end reads. The Mint cDNA synthesis kit, primed by a TRBC-specific oligonucleotide, was used to synthesize first-strand cDNA from all RNA. After uracil-DNA glycosylase treatment, a first 18-cycle PCR used universal primers M1SS and BC2_uni_R on all cDNA. The authors' analysis ran thus. Each sample was normalized by randomly selecting 1 million high-quality reads, each carrying a distinct molecular identifier. Instead of being binned into consensus sequences, reads with shared molecular identifiers were discarded. CDR3 identification, clonotype clustering and error correction used MiTCR with a Q25 quality threshold and the strictest error-elimination algorithm. A nonparametric unseen species model with Euler transformation was used to estimate a lower bound on total TCR beta diversity. In TCRdb, the public reads were trimmed at Q25 with fastp and aligned with MiXCR, with productive beta chains retained. Every entry covers one CDR3 protein and lists the most common genes and DNA from its rows. TCRdb, rather than the study authors, made the V and J calls. This sample has 600,000 to 800,000 distinct CDR3 sequences in its table, and around 21% of those were observed once. The ten top clones hold 3.6% of the sample.

CDR1 SGHTA and CDR2 FQGNSA are derived from the germline V gene. Ends trimmed: V by 2 bases, J by 5 bases; bases unmatched to a gene: 10. Inclusive of the bounding cysteine and phenylalanine, the CDR3 is 16 residues long. The CDR3 DNA has 48 bases and is translated from base 1. Systemically healthy Caucasian individuals from Russia, over 30 in total and aged about 6 to 100 years, were included as donors. About 9.1 milliliters of peripheral blood were collected from each donor into EDTA-treated Vacutainer tubes. Ficoll-Paque density-gradient centrifugation was used to isolate PBMCs, with at least 7 million obtained per sample. Trizol reagent was used to extract total RNA from PBMCs, with at least 6 micrograms per sample. Naive CD45RAhigh/CD27high T cell percentages were measured by flow cytometry on a PBMC aliquot from every donor. A remark on this clonotype: Its antigen has not been determined. Within one base of it there is no much larger clone, and no base qualities were kept.

The chain employs TRBV7-2 and TRBJ2-3, and 7 bases in between align with TRBD2. The receptor was derived from a man in his 70s in good health. The sample was blood. The base sequence is TGTGCCAGCAGCTTAAGTCGGAGTAGCGGGCTAGATACGCAGTATTTT. Its amino acids are CASSLSRSSGLDTQYF.